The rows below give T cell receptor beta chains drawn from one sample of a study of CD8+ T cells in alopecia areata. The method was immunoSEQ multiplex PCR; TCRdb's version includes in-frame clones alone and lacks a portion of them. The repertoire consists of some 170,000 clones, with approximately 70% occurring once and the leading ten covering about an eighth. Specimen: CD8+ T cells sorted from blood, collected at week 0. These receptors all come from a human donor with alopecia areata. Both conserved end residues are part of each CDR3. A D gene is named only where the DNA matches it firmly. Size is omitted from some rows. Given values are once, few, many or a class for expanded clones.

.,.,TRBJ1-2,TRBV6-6,CASSYGKSNYGYTF,TGTGCCAGCAGTTATGGCAAGTCTAACTATGGCTACACCTTC
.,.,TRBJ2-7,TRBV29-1,CSVLLREMGEQYF,TGCAGCGTCCTCCTTCGAGAGATGGGCGAGCAGTACTTC
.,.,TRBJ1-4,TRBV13,CASGGANEKLFF,TGTGCCAGCGGCGGGGCTAATGAAAAACTGTTTTTT
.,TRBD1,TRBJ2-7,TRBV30,CAWIKTGDGQYF,TGTGCCTGGATCAAGACAGGGGACGGGCAGTACTTC
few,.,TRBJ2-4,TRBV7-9,CASSLGPIQYF,TGTGCCAGCAGCTTAGGGCCCATTCAGTACTTC
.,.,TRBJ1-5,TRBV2,CASSEVAQPQHF,TGTGCCAGCAGTGAAGTCGCACAGCCCCAGCATTTT
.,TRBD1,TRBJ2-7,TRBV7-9,CASGAGTGQAREQYF,TGTGCCAGTGGAGCCGGGACAGGGCAAGCACGGGAGCAGTACTTC
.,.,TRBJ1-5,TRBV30,CAWSEGRHQPQHF,TGTGCCTGGTCGGAGGGGAGGCATCAGCCCCAGCATTTT
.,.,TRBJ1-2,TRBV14,CASSQEAEGRAREGYTF,TGTGCCAGCAGCCAAGAGGCTGAGGGGCGAGCAAGGGAAGGCTACACCTTC
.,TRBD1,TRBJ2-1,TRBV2,CASPGQGRGEQFF,TGTGCCAGCCCGGGACAGGGTAGGGGTGAGCAGTTCTTC
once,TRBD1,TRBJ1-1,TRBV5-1,CASSLKGAEDTEAFF,TGCGCCAGCAGCTTAAAGGGGGCCGAGGACACTGAAGCTTTCTTT
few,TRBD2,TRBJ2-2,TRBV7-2,CASSPRLAGGPSGELFF,TGTGCCAGCAGCCCAAGGCTAGCGGGGGGGCCGTCCGGGGAGCTGTTTTTT
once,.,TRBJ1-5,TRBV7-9,CASSLGSWRPQHF,TGTGCCAGCAGCTTAGGATCCTGGAGACCCCAGCATTTT
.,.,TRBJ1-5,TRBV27,CASSLRPNQPQHF,TGTGCCAGCAGTTTGCGTCCCAATCAGCCCCAGCATTTT
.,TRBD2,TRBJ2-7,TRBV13,CASSPAGEGTYEQYF,TGTGCCAGCAGCCCCGCCGGGGAGGGGACCTACGAGCAGTACTTC
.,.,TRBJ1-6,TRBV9,CASSVGGSNSPLHF,TGTGCCAGCAGCGTAGGGGGTTCGAATTCACCCCTCCACTTT
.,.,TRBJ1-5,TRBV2,CASRGWDNQPQHF,TGTGCCAGCAGGGGGTGGGACAATCAGCCCCAGCATTTT
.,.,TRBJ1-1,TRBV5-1,CASIIGSEAFF,TGCGCCAGCATAATCGGATCTGAAGCTTTCTTT
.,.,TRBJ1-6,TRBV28,CATCRDADPLHF,TGTGCCACGTGCCGGGACGCCGACCCCCTCCACTTT
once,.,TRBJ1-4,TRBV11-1,CASSADRRDAEKLFF,TGTGCCAGCAGCGCCGACAGGAGGGACGCTGAAAAACTGTTTTTT
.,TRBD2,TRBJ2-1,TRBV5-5,CASSYPGGAWEQFF,TGTGCCAGCAGTTACCCCGGGGGGGCTTGGGAGCAGTTCTTC
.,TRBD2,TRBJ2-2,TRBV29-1,CSVPDLQVRGGGTGELFF,TGCAGCGTCCCCGACCTTCAAGTGCGGGGGGGCGGGACCGGGGAGCTGTTTTTT
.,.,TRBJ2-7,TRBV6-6,CASSVFESSYEQYF,TGTGCCAGCAGCGTATTCGAAAGCTCCTACGAGCAGTACTTC
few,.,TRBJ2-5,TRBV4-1,CASSQDPGTGETQYF,TGCGCCAGCAGCCAAGATCCAGGGACTGGAGAGACCCAGTACTTC
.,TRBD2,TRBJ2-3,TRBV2,CASSEIGGGARVTQYF,TGTGCCAGCAGTGAAATCGGCGGGGGGGCGAGAGTTACGCAGTATTTT
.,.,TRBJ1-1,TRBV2,CASSDRQGEGNTEAFF,TGTGCCAGCAGTGATCGGCAGGGAGAAGGGAACACTGAAGCTTTCTTT
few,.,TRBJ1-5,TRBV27,CASSLARGGGDSNQPQHF,TGTGCCAGCAGTTTAGCTAGGGGTGGCGGAGATAGCAATCAGCCCCAGCATTTT
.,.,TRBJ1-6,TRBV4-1,CASSQSGDDSPLHF,TGCGCCAGCAGCCAGTCGGGGGATGATTCACCCCTCCACTTT
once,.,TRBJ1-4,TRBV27,CASSLTVGEALFF,TGTGCCAGCAGTTTAACCGTAGGGGAGGCATTGTTTTTT
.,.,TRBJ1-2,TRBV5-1,CASSLAIGEDPYGYTF,TGCGCCAGCAGCTTGGCCATTGGAGAAGACCCCTATGGCTACACCTTC
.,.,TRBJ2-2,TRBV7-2,CASSPRVIRVNGELFF,TGTGCCAGCAGCCCCAGGGTTATCAGGGTGAACGGGGAGCTGTTTTTT
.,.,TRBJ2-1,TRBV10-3,CAISPPSSYNEQFF,TGTGCCATCAGTCCCCCGAGCTCCTACAATGAGCAGTTCTTC
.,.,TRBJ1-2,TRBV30,CAWSASPPGVYGYTF,TGTGCCTGGAGTGCATCCCCCCCCGGGGTCTATGGCTACACCTTC
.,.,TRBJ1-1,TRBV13,CASSLAGGWDTEAFF,TGTGCCAGCAGCCTGGCGGGGGGCTGGGACACTGAAGCTTTCTTT
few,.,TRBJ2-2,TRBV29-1,CSVGAGTGELFF,TGCAGCGTTGGAGCAGGTACCGGGGAGCTGTTTTTT
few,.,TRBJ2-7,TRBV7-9,CASSNGREEQYF,TGTGCCAGCAGCAATGGACGCGAGGAGCAGTACTTC
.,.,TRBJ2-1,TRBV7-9,CASSPGDRGIF,TGTGCCAGCAGCCCGGGGGACAGAGGAATCTTC
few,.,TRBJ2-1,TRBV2,CASRDRGGDEQFF,TGTGCCAGCAGAGACAGGGGAGGGGATGAGCAGTTCTTC
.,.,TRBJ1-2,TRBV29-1,CSVEASYGYTF,TGCAGCGTTGAAGCCTCCTATGGCTACACCTTC
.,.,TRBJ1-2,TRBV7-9,CASSFREGDGYTF,TGTGCCAGCAGCTTCAGGGAGGGGGACGGCTACACCTTC
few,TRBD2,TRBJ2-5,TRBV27,CASTPSGTHRGTQYF,TGTGCCAGCACCCCTAGCGGTACCCACCGGGGGACCCAGTACTTC
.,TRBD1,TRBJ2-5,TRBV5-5,CASSLGDRGYQETQYF,TGTGCCAGCAGCTTGGGGGACAGGGGGTACCAAGAGACCCAGTACTTC
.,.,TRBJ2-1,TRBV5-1,CASRALEDGLYNEQFF,TGCGCCAGCAGGGCCCTTGAAGACGGACTCTACAATGAGCAGTTCTTC
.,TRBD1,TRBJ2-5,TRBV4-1,CASSLPPEGQNQETQYF,TGCGCCAGCAGCCTTCCCCCCGAGGGACAGAACCAAGAGACCCAGTACTTC
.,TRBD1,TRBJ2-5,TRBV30,CAWSGRGTGDGETQYF,TGTGCCTGGAGTGGTCGCGGGACAGGGGATGGGGAGACCCAGTACTTC
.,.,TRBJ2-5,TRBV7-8,CASSLVSGTRETQYF,TGTGCCAGCAGCTTGGTTTCCGGCACCCGGGAGACCCAGTACTTC
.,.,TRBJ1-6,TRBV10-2,CASSGFETGPLHF,TGCGCCAGCAGCGGATTTGAAACGGGACCCCTCCACTTT